Listed here are 2 T cell receptor beta chains from one sample, sequenced in a study of beta chain features in type 1 diabetes (dated 2018 in TCRdb). Library prep was done by the immunoSEQ multiplex PCR assay. All of the isolated RNA was reverse transcribed with the High Capacity cDNA Reverse Transcription Kit, so expressed TCRB transcripts were sequenced. This is the immuneACCESS table as TCRdb keeps it, with only in-frame sequences that have V and J called. A part of the clones is gone; compared with another copy, unresolved V genes explain less than half, and the rest is unexplained. This sample holds around 400,000 clones; around 12% were observed only once. Roughly 0.017% of the sample goes to the ten largest clones. Sequenced sample: naive CD4+ T cells from blood. The sample's cell subset or site label is to be understood as: true naive CD4+ T cells. These receptors all come from a man aged 18-30 years in good health.

This clone was observed a handful of times. The junction does not match germline at one end; this may be a read error. The chain combines TRBV27 with TRBJ1-1; 7 nucleotides align to TRBD1. There are 15 residues in the CDR3. Germline CDR1 is MNHEY and CDR2 is SMNVEV (reference sequence). The CDR3 DNA is TGTGCCAGCCGTTTTACAGGGGCTTGGACTACTGAAGCTTTCTTT. It is translated as CASRFTGAWTTEAFF.

This chain links TRBV18 with TRBJ2-5, with 15 bases that match TRBD2. The CDR3 totals 14 residues. The junction had 4 bases not matched to a gene; V was cut back by 3 bases and J by 11 bases. Looked up from germline, CDR1 is KGHSH and CDR2 is LQKENI. The CDR3 here is CASSPGLAGGLQYF. CDR3 sequence (DNA): TGTGCCAGCTCACCGGGACTAGCGGGAGGATTACAGTACTTC.